Below, 3 T cell receptor beta chains from the same sample are listed, as sequenced in a study of T cell responses to AZD1222 COVID-19 vaccine. The data were produced by immunoSEQ multiplex PCR, yet TCRdb's version contains in-frame clones alone and is incomplete. This repertoire shows some 150,000 clones, 88% found once; its top ten account for under 3.5%. The sequencing here drew on peripheral blood, taken on day 0 of AZD1222 vaccination. The receptors here all came from an adult in good health.

The V gene is TRBV2, the J gene TRBJ1-1; D gene ambiguous. The germline V gene encodes CDR1 SNHLY and CDR2 FYNNEI. The germline V and J ends were trimmed by 5 bases and 11 bases, with 12 bases remaining between them. The CDR3 contains 11 residues. The CDR3 DNA reads as TGTGCCAGCAGTCATGGTTCGGGGGCTTTCTTT. It specifies CASSHGSGAFF.

The chain is built from TRBV5-6 and TRBJ1-5; TRBD1 might be the D (5 bases). The germline CDR1 and CDR2 sequences are SGHDT and YYEEEE. The V and J ends lost 0 bases and 3 bases respectively, with 10 bases between them. This CDR3 comprises 15 residues. CDR3 sequence reads: CASSLAQGANQPQHF. The DNA of the CDR3 is TGTGCCAGCAGCTTGGCGCAGGGCGCCAATCAGCCCCAGCATTTT.

The chain joins TRBV19 to TRBJ2-7, with a weak D call TRBD2 (6 bases). The CDR3 consists of 13 residues. Germline CDR1 is LNHDA and CDR2 is SQIVND (reference sequence). Trimming took 1 base from V and 5 from J, leaving 9 bases between them. CDR3 residues: CASSIVGGNEQYF. The DNA of the CDR3 is TGTGCCAGTAGTATAGTGGGGGGTAACGAGCAGTACTTC.